A single sample is the source of the 22 T cell receptor beta chains below, sequenced in a study of blood T cell repertoires in COVID-19. Here immunoSEQ multiplex PCR was the method, and the copy in TCRdb shows in-frame clones only, minus some. This table holds 350,000 or so clones, 90% found once. Sequences were obtained from peripheral blood. The receptors come from a man younger than 35 with active or convalescent COVID-19.

This rearrangement joins TRBV20-1 to TRBJ1-1; D unclear. Germline V gives CDR1 DFQATT, CDR2 SNEGSKA (reference sequence). The CDR3 sequence is 11 residues long. Trimming cost V 6 bases and J 5 bases, with 10 bases left between them. The CDR3 coding sequence is TGCAGTGCACCCTTCGGGACTGAAGCTTTCTTT. This translates into CSAPFGTEAFF.

V is TRBV23-1 and J is TRBJ2-3; D gene ambiguous. Being an ORF, TRBV23-1 has a function that is uncertain. The CDR3 sequence is 14 residues long. V shed 0 bases and J shed 1 base, with 5 bases lying between them. For the CDR3, the DNA is TGCGCCAGCAGTCAATCAATCTGCACAGATACGCAGTATTTT. Translating gives CASSQSICTDTQYF.

The CDR3 loop reads CASSHTPNTEAFF. In DNA form, the CDR3 reads TGTGCCAGCAGCCATACACCCAACACTGAAGCTTTCTTT. V usage is TRBV5-4 and J usage is TRBJ1-1, with no clear D. Trimming left V 4 bases short and J 2 bases short, with 9 bases between. This CDR3 region has 13 residues. CDR1 SGHNT and CDR2 YYREEE come from the germline V gene (reference sequence).

The rearrangement links TRBV5-1 to TRBJ1-4; unclear D gene. The germline gives CDR1 SGHRS, CDR2 YFSETQ. V dropped 2 bases and J dropped 7 bases, with 12 bases sitting between them. The CDR3 sequence is 14 residues long. The CDR3 nucleotides read TGCGCCAGCAGCTTCGGACTGGAGACTGAAAAACTGTTTTTT. It encodes CASSFGLETEKLFF.

The chain recombines TRBV11-3 with TRBJ2-1, with TRBD2 as a possible D gene (5 bases). V lost 3 bases and J lost 0, with 9 bases in between. Germline lookup yields CDR1 SGHNT and CDR2 YENEEA. The CDR3 extends over 15 amino acids. The chain's CDR3 is CASSFSRGSYNEQFF. The CDR3 coding sequence is TGTGCCAGCAGCTTCTCCCGGGGCTCCTACAATGAGCAGTTCTTC.

This chain links TRBV3-1 (or the pseudogene TRBV3-2) with TRBJ1-2; 7 positions match TRBD1. With V trimmed by 0 bases and J by 6 bases, 4 bases remained unmatched. Per the germline V gene, CDR1 is LGHDT and CDR2 is YNNKEL (reference sequence). The CDR3 is made up of 14 amino acids. Here the CDR3 reads CASSQDPGGDGYTF. The CDR3 region has the DNA TGTGCCAGCAGCCAAGACCCAGGGGGTGATGGCTACACCTTC.

The V and J genes are TRBV7-2 and TRBJ2-1; perhaps TRBD2 as D (5 bases). Germline CDR1 SGHTA, CDR2 FQGNSA. This CDR3 has 16 residues. Trimming shortened V by 3 bases and J by 2 bases, and 14 bases separated the two germline ends. The CDR3 region is CASSLAGLTTYNEQFF. CDR3 DNA: TGTGCCAGCAGCTTGGCAGGACTCACCACCTACAATGAGCAGTTCTTC.

This chain connects TRBV7-6 to TRBJ2-1; 9 nucleotides match TRBD2. CDR3 length equals 18 residues. Germline CDR1 is SGHVS and CDR2 is FNYEAQ. Trimming removed 1 base from V and 0 bases from J; junction bases left unmatched: 7. The DNA of the CDR3 is TGTGCCAGCAGCTTAGTCAGCGGGGGGTTGAGCTCCTACAATGAGCAGTTCTTC. This encodes CASSLVSGGLSSYNEQFF.

The J gene is TRBJ2-2, the V gene TRBV30; the match to TRBD1 covers 8 bases. V lost 2 bases, J lost 6 bases, and 5 bases stayed unmatched. The germline V gene encodes CDR1 GTSNPN and CDR2 SVGIG (reference sequence). The CDR3 runs to 14 residues. In DNA form, the CDR3 reads TGTGCCTGGAGTAGGACAGGGAGCGCCGGGGAGCTGTTTTTT. Translating it yields CAWSRTGSAGELFF.

The chain links TRBV11-2 to TRBJ2-5; 8 bases line up with TRBD1. Germline lookup yields CDR1 SGHAT and CDR2 FQNNGV. J gave up 7 bases and V 7 bases, and 8 bases lay outside the gene matches. CDR3 length: 13 amino acids. The CDR3 loop reads CASKGQAVGTQYF. The CDR3 DNA follows: TGTGCCAGCAAGGGACAGGCGGTCGGGACCCAGTACTTC.

The V and J genes are TRBV4-1 and TRBJ2-1; no reliable D call. CDR3 length: 17 residues. Trimming cost V 0 bases and J 2 bases, with 14 bases left between them. Germline CDR1 MGHRA, CDR2 YSYEKL. The chain's CDR3 is CASSQEAISAAYNEQFF. The CDR3 nucleotides read TGCGCCAGCAGCCAAGAAGCGATTTCGGCCGCCTACAATGAGCAGTTCTTC.

The chain recombines TRBV28 with TRBJ2-3, with TRBD1 matching 9 bases. J lost 4 bases, V lost 5 bases, and 7 bases had no gene match. Germline V gives CDR1 MDHEN, CDR2 SYDVKM. This CDR3 has 15 amino acids. CDR3 sequence: CASSLQGQGPDTQYF. CDR3 nucleotide sequence: TGTGCCAGCAGTCTCCAGGGACAGGGTCCAGATACGCAGTATTTT.

The chain uses TRBV7-8 and TRBJ1-1; D not resolved. Trimming took 2 bases from V and 0 from J, leaving 10 bases between them. The germline CDR1 and CDR2 sequences are SGHVS and FQNEAQ. The CDR3 totals 15 residues. The CDR3 here is CASSLYNKLNTEAFF. CDR3 DNA sequence: TGTGCCAGCAGCTTATACAATAAACTGAACACTGAAGCTTTCTTT. The full variable domain, rest sourced from reference TRBV7-8 and TRBJ1-1, is GAGVSQSPRYKVAKRGQDVALRCDPISGHVSLFWYQQALGQGPEFLTYFQNEAQLDKSGLPSDRFFAERPEGSVSTLKIQRTQQEDSAVYLCASSLYNKLNTEAFFGQGTRLTVV.

The chain has TRBV18 and TRBJ2-3; 7 nucleotides agree with TRBD1. The CDR3 spans 14 residues. The V gene end was trimmed by 5 bases and the J gene end by 0 bases; junction bases not matched to a gene: 2. In germline, CDR1 is KGHSH, CDR2 LQKENI. CDR3 in amino acids: CASSGTASTDTQYF. The DNA for the CDR3 is TGTGCCAGCTCAGGGACAGCTAGCACAGATACGCAGTATTTT. The full variable domain, in which reference TRBV18 and TRBJ2-3 provide the parts outside the CDR3, is NAGVMQNPRHLVRRRGQEARLRCSPMKGHSHVYWYRQLPEEGLKFMVYLQKENIIDESGMPKERFSAEFPKEGPSILRIQQVVRGDSAAYFCASSGTASTDTQYFGPGTRLTVL.

V and J are TRBV7-9 and TRBJ2-2; TRBD1 matches 7 bases. J gave up 4 bases and V 6 bases, and 5 bases lay outside the gene matches. This CDR3 is built from 14 residues. Germline V lookup: CDR1 SEHNR, CDR2 FQNEAQ (reference sequence). This CDR3 is CASSRSGGTGELFF. The CDR3 nucleotides are TGTGCCAGCAGTCGATCAGGGGGCACCGGGGAGCTGTTTTTT.

The chain recombines TRBV29-1 with TRBJ2-3, with 8 bases that match TRBD1. Trimming took 5 bases from V and 0 from J; bases not matched to a gene: 4. Germline V lookup: CDR1 SQVTM, CDR2 ANQGSEA. There are 14 residues in the CDR3. The DNA of the CDR3 is TGCAGCGTTCTCCGGGACAGGAGCACAGATACGCAGTATTTT. Translated: CSVLRDRSTDTQYF.

The rearrangement joins TRBV11-3 to TRBJ1-1, with 7 nucleotides matching TRBD1. Germline trimming cut 4 bases from V and 6 bases from J; bases unmatched to any gene: 5. CDR1 and CDR2 (germline): SGHNT, YENEEA. The CDR3 is made up of 13 amino acids. CDR3 nucleotide sequence: TGTGCCAGCAGCTCAGACAGGGCCGCTGAAGCTTTCTTT. Residues: CASSSDRAAEAFF. The entire variable domain, with the rest obtained from reference TRBV11-3 and TRBJ1-1, is as follows: EAGVVQSPRYKIIEKKQPVAFWCNPISGHNTLYWYLQNLGQGPELLIRYENEEAVDDSQLPKDRFSAERLKGVDSTLKIQPAELGDSAVYLCASSSDRAAEAFFGQGTRLTVV.

The count of this clone is one. This chain connects TRBV12-3 or TRBV12-4 to TRBJ1-1, with no clear D. The CDR3 contains 11 residues. V was cut by 10 bases and J by 8 bases, with 14 bases left in between. DNA for the CDR3: TGTGCCACCGAGACGGGAGGGGAAGCTTTCTTT. Encoded protein: CATETGGEAFF.

The chain carries TRBV6-5 and TRBJ1-1, with D possibly TRBD1 on 5 matching bases. The V and J ends lost 5 bases and 1 base respectively, with 14 bases between them. The CDR3 sequence is 15 residues long. Per germline, CDR1 MNHEY and CDR2 SVGAGI. The CDR3 DNA reads as TGTGCCAGCAGTCCCAGGGAACGAGGGAACACTGAAGCTTTCTTT. Protein sequence: CASSPRERGNTEAFF.

This chain uses TRBV5-5 with TRBJ1-3; D possibly corresponds to TRBD1 (6 bases). The germline CDR1 and CDR2 sequences are SGHKS and YYEKEE (reference sequence). CDR3 size: 16 residues. Between the trimmed V and J ends, which lost 3 bases and 3 bases, there was a span of 16 bases. CDR3 residues: CASSWGPGSYGNTIYF. The CDR3 DNA reads as TGTGCCAGCAGCTGGGGGCCTGGCTCTTATGGAAACACCATATATTTT.

The chain is built from TRBV27 and TRBJ2-1; TRBD2 matches 10 bases. The J segment lost 10 bases and the V segment lost 0 bases, leaving 9 bases of the junction unmatched. The CDR3 length is 16 residues. CDR1 and CDR2 from the germline V gene are MNHEY and SMNVEV (reference sequence). CDR3 protein: CASSLSGVAGGVEQFF. The DNA of the CDR3 is TGTGCCAGCAGTTTATCGGGAGTAGCGGGGGGAGTCGAGCAGTTCTTC.

The count of this clone is one. This chain connects TRBV14 to TRBJ2-5, with TRBD2 matching 9 bases. Trimming took 4 bases from V and 5 from J; bases not matched to a gene: 8. CDR1 and CDR2 from the germline V gene are SGHDN and FVKESK. This CDR3 region has 15 residues. The CDR3 DNA reads TGTGCCAGCAGCCTCCCTGCGGGAGGGAGGGAGACCCAGTACTTC. Translating it yields CASSLPAGGRETQYF.